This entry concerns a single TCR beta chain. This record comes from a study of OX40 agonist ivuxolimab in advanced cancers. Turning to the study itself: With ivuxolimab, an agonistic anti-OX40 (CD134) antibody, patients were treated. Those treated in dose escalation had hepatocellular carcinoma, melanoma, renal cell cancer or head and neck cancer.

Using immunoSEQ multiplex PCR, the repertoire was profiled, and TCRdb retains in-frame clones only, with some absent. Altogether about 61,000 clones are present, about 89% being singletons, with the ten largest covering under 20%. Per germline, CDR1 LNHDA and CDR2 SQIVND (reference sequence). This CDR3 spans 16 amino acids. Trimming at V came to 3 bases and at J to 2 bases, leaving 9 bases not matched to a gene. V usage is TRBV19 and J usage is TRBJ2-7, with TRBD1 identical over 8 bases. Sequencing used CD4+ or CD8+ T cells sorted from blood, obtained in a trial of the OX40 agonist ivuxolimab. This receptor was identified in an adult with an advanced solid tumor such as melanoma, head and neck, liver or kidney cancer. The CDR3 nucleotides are TGTGCCAGTAGTATGGGAAAGGGGACAGGTGCCTACGAGCAGTACTTC. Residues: CASSMGKGTGAYEQYF.